This T cell receptor beta chain is drawn from a study of monozygotic twins with inflammatory bowel disease. One entry per CDR3 protein, without DNA, is what TCRdb gives after re-calling the 5' RACE reads. This table lists over 90,000 distinct CDR3 sequences. The sequenced sample consisted of blood. The clonotype comes from a human donor with ulcerative colitis or Crohn's disease, or a healthy co-twin of an affected twin (not recorded which).

CDR3 region: CASSLTSRAGELFF. This chain links TRBV18 with TRBJ2-2; the TRBD2 assignment by TCRdb is unverifiable without DNA. The germline CDR1 and CDR2 sequences are KGHSH and LQKENI. The CDR3 has 14 residues.